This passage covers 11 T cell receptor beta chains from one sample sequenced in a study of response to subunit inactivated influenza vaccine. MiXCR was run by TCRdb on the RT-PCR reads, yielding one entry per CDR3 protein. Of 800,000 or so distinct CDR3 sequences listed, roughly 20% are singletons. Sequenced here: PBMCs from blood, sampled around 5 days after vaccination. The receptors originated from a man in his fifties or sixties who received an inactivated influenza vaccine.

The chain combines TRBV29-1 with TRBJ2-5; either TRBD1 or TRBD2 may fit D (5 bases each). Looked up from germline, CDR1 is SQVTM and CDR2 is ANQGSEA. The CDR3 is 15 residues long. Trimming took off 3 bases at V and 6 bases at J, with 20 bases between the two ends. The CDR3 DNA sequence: TGCAGCGTTGACTTGGCGGCGAGGGGTGAGAAGACCCAGTACTTC. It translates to CSVDLAARGEKTQYF.

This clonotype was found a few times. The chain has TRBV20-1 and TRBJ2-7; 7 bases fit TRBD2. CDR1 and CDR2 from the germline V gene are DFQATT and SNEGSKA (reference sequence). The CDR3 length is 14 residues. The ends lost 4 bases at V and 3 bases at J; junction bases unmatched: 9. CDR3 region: CSAKMGGVFYEQYF. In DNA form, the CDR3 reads TGCAGTGCTAAAATGGGGGGGGTTTTCTACGAGCAGTACTTC.

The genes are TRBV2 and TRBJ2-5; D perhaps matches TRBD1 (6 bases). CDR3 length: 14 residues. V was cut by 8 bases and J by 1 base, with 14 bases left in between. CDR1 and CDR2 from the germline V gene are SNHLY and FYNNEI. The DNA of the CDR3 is TGTGCCAGCCGTCTCACAGGGCCCCAAGAGACCCAGTACTTC. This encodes CASRLTGPQETQYF.

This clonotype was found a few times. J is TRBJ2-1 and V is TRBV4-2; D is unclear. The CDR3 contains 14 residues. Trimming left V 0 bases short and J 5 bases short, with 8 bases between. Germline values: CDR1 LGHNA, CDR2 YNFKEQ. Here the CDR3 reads CASSQDWLDNEQFF. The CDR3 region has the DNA TGTGCCAGCAGCCAAGATTGGCTAGACAATGAGCAGTTCTTC.

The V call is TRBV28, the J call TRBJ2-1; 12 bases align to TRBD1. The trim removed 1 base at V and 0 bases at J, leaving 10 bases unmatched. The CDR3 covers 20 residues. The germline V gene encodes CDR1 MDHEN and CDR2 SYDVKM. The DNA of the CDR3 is TGTGCCAGCAGTTTATCCGGGACAGGGGGCTACCGGAGCTCCTACAATGAGCAGTTCTTC. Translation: CASSLSGTGGYRSSYNEQFF. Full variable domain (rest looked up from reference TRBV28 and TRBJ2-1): DVKVTQSSRYLVKRTGEKVFLECVQDMDHENMFWYRQDPGLGLRLIYFSYDVKMKEKGDIPEGYSVSREKKERFSLILESASTNQTSMYLCASSLSGTGGYRSSYNEQFFGPGTRLTVL.

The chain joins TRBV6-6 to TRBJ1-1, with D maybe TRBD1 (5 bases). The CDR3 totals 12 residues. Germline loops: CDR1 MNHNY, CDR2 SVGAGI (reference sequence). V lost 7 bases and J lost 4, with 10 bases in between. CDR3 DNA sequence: TGTGCCAGCACTAAGACAGTCACTGAAGCTTTCTTT. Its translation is CASTKTVTEAFF.

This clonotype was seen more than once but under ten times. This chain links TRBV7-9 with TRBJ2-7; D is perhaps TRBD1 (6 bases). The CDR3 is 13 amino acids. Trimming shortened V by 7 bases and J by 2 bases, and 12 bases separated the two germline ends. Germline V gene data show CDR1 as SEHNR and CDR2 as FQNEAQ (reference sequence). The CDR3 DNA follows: TGTGCCAGCAACACAGGGACGGCCTACGAGCAGTACTTC. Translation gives CASNTGTAYEQYF.

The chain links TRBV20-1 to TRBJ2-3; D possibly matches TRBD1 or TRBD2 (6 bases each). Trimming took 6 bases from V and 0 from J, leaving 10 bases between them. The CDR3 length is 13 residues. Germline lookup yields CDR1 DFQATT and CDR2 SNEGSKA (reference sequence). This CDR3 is CSAGGGSTDTQYF. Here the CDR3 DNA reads TGCAGTGCAGGGGGAGGTAGCACAGATACGCAGTATTTT.

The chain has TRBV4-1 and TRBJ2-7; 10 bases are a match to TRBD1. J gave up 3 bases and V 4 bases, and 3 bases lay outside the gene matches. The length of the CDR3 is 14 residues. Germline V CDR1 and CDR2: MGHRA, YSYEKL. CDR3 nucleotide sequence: TGCGCCAGCAGCCCCTGGGACAGGGGCTACGAGCAGTACTTC. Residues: CASSPWDRGYEQYF.

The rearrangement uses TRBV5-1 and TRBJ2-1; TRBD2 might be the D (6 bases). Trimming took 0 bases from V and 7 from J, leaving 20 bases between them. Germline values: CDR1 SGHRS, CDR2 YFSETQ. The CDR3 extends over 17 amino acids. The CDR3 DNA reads TGCGCCAGCAGCTTGGCCGTGAGGCGGGATATGTGGAATGAGCAGTTCTTC. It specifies CASSLAVRRDMWNEQFF.

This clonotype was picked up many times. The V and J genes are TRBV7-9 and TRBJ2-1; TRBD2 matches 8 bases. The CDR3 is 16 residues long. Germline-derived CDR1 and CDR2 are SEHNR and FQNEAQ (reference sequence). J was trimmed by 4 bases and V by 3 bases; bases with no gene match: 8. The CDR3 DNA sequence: TGTGCCAGCAGCTTTTTGGATAGCGGGGCTTACAATGAGCAGTTCTTC. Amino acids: CASSFLDSGAYNEQFF.